The 5 T cell receptor beta chains presented below share a single source sample, sequenced in a study of blood T cell repertoires in COVID-19. Sequenced by immunoSEQ multiplex PCR; TCRdb stores in-frame clones only, minus some. The sample carries some 350,000 clones, around 90% recorded once. The sequenced sample consisted of peripheral blood. Source of these receptors: a woman between 18 and 29 years old who had recovered from COVID-19.

V gene TRBV5-4 combines with J gene TRBJ1-3; no clear D. Germline CDR1 and CDR2: SGHNT and YYREEE (reference sequence). The ends were cut back, 4 bases at V and 2 bases at J, with 13 bases in the middle. This CDR3 is built from 15 residues. Here the CDR3 reads CASSEWAAAGNTIYF. The CDR3 bases are TGTGCCAGCAGCGAATGGGCCGCTGCTGGAAACACCATATATTTT.

The gene calls are TRBV10-1 and TRBJ2-2; TRBD1 might be the D (5 bases). Trimming removed 0 bases from V and 5 bases from J, with 13 bases in between. The CDR3 contains 16 residues. Germline V gene data show CDR1 as WNHNN and CDR2 as SYGVQD (reference sequence). The CDR3 protein is CASSESRQIKTGELFF. In nucleotides, the CDR3 is TGCGCCAGCAGTGAGTCGCGACAGATAAAAACCGGGGAGCTGTTTTTT.

This chain uses TRBV5-5 with TRBJ2-5; a weak D match, TRBD1 (6 bases). CDR1 is SGHKS, CDR2 YYEKEE, per germline (reference sequence). Trimming shortened V by 5 bases and J by 2 bases, and 13 bases separated the two germline ends. The CDR3 is 14 amino acids. The CDR3 nucleotides read TGTGCCAGCAGTAAGGGACAAAAACAAGAGACCCAGTACTTC. It translates to CASSKGQKQETQYF.

In its sample, this clone was seen once. The chain employs TRBV14 and TRBJ1-1; the D is unclear. Germline lookup yields CDR1 SGHDN and CDR2 FVKESK. V was trimmed by 4 bases and J by 4 bases, leaving 7 bases between them. This CDR3 is 12 amino acids long. The CDR3 coding sequence is TGTGCCAGCAGCCCCCTAGGCACTGAAGCTTTCTTT. This codes for CASSPLGTEAFF. Filled out from reference TRBV14 and TRBJ1-1, the complete variable domain reads EAGVTQFPSHSVIEKGQTVTLRCDPISGHDNLYWYRRVMGKEIKFLLHFVKESKQDESGMPNNRFLAERTGGTYSTLKVQPAELEDSGVYFCASSPLGTEAFFGQGTRLTVV.

Of note for this clone: The sample holds other DNA sequences that translate to the same CDR3. This chain uses TRBV6-5 with TRBJ1-5; 8 nucleotides match TRBD1. From germline, CDR1 is MNHEY and CDR2 SVGAGI. Germline trimming cut 4 bases from V and 6 bases from J; bases unmatched to any gene: 5. The CDR3 spans 14 residues. CDR3 DNA: TGTGCCAGCAGTTTTGGACAGGGAGGTCAGCCCCAGCATTTT. The encoded protein is CASSFGQGGQPQHF.